Below, 27 T cell receptor beta chains from the same sample are listed, as sequenced in a study of T cell responses to AZD1222 COVID-19 vaccine. The assay was immunoSEQ multiplex PCR, and TCRdb's table has in-frame clones only and misses some. This sample has around 100,000 clones, with around 90% found just once. The input for sequencing was peripheral blood, taken on day 0 of AZD1222 vaccination. Receptor source: an adult in good health.

The chain employs TRBV7-9 and TRBJ1-2; D not resolved. The germline V gene has CDR1 SEHNR and CDR2 FQNEAQ (reference sequence). This CDR3 has 14 residues. Trimming shortened V by 1 base and J by 10 bases, and 16 bases separated the two germline ends. In DNA form, the CDR3 reads TGTGCCAGCAGCTTAGTGATGCGGGAATGGGTCTACACCTTC. Translation gives CASSLVMREWVYTF.

The chain uses TRBV6-4 and TRBJ1-1; maybe TRBD1 (6 bases). CDR1 MRHNA and CDR2 SNTAGT come from the germline V gene. CDR3 length: 15 residues. Trimming removed 6 bases at V and 0 bases at J, with 14 bases between. CDR3 residues: CASSQGGDMNTEAFF. CDR3 nucleotide sequence: TGTGCCAGCAGCCAAGGGGGGGACATGAACACTGAAGCTTTCTTT.

This chain connects TRBV13 to TRBJ2-7; D is uncertain. The ends were cut back, 1 base at V and 2 bases at J, with 12 bases in the middle. Germline assignment: CDR1 PRHDT and CDR2 FYEKMQ (reference sequence). This CDR3 region has 15 residues. The CDR3, as DNA: TGTGCCAGCAGCTTAGTAGACCGAACCCCCTACGAGCAGTACTTC. Its translation is CASSLVDRTPYEQYF.

The table lists this clone with a count of one. The chain links TRBV29-1 to TRBJ1-1, with D unclear. V lost 6 bases and J lost 1, with 12 bases in between. This CDR3 region has 13 residues. In germline, CDR1 is SQVTM, CDR2 ANQGSEA. CDR3 sequence: CSVYLGRNTEAFF. CDR3 coding DNA: TGCAGCGTCTACCTCGGTAGGAACACTGAAGCTTTCTTT. Complete variable domain (other parts from reference TRBV29-1 and TRBJ1-1): SAVISQKPSRDICQRGTSLTIQCQVDSQVTMMFWYRQQPGQSLTLIATANQGSEATYESGFVIDKFPISRPNLTFSTLTVSNMSPEDSSIYLCSVYLGRNTEAFFGQGTRLTVV.

V usage is TRBV6-2 or TRBV6-3 and J usage is TRBJ1-5; TRBD1 aligns across 9 bases. This CDR3 contains 18 residues. CDR1 and CDR2 from the germline V gene are MNHEY and SVGEGT. With 5 bases clipped from V and 0 bases from J, the junction kept 11 bases outside the gene matches. CDR3 DNA sequence: TGTGCCAGCAGTCCGCCCGGGACAGGGCTCTATAGCAATCAGCCCCAGCATTTT. Translation gives CASSPPGTGLYSNQPQHF.

This chain links TRBV10-3 with TRBJ2-1, with TRBD1 as a possible D gene (5 bases). The CDR3 contains 16 residues. Germline CDR1 reads ENHRY; CDR2 reads SYGVKD. V lost 5 bases, J lost 7 bases, and 21 bases lay in between. This CDR3 reads CAISPQGRASGNEQFF. The CDR3 region has the DNA TGTGCCATCAGTCCGCAGGGAAGGGCCTCGGGTAATGAGCAGTTCTTC.

This clone occurred a few times. CDR3 bases: TGCGCCAGCAGCCAAGATCCGACAAGCAGTAGGTATGGCTACACCTTC. Its translation: CASSQDPTSSRYGYTF. The chain uses TRBV4-3 and TRBJ1-2; no clear D. Per germline, CDR1 LGHNA and CDR2 YSLEER. V was cut by 0 bases and J by 5 bases, with 16 bases left in between. The CDR3 sequence is 16 residues long.

Comment on this clone: The junction shows a germline mismatch at one end, possibly a read error. The chain uses TRBV25-1 and TRBJ1-2, with D perhaps matching TRBD1 (6 bases). CDR3 length: 12 amino acids. CDR1 MGHDK and CDR2 SYGVNS come from the germline V gene. CDR3 bases: TGTGCCAGCGGCGTGGGGATGGGGGGCTCCACCTTC. Amino acids: CASGVGMGGSTF.

The V call is TRBV27, the J call TRBJ2-2; no clear D gene. The germline V gene has CDR1 MNHEY and CDR2 SMNVEV (reference sequence). The CDR3 is 15 amino acids. V lost 3 bases and J lost 1, with 9 bases in between. This CDR3 reads CASSFDRRNTGELFF. Written as DNA, the CDR3 is TGTGCCAGCAGTTTCGATAGGAGGAACACCGGGGAGCTGTTTTTT.

V usage is TRBV6-2 or TRBV6-3 and J usage is TRBJ1-5, with TRBD1 matching over 8 bases. Germline V gene data show CDR1 as MNHEY and CDR2 as SVGEGT. The J segment lost 6 bases and the V segment lost 5 bases, leaving 12 bases of the junction unmatched. The CDR3 consists of 16 residues. For the CDR3, the DNA is TGTGCCAGCAGTCATAGCGACAGGGGCCTCACTCAGCCCCAGCATTTT. Translated: CASSHSDRGLTQPQHF.

This sequence joins TRBV18 and TRBJ2-7, with D perhaps given as TRBD1 or TRBD2 (5 bases each). The CDR3 loop spans 13 amino acids. V shed 0 bases and J shed 2 bases, with 5 bases lying between them. CDR1 is KGHSH and CDR2 is LQKENI in the germline V gene. CDR3 DNA: TGTGCCAGCTCACCACCGGGACCCTACGAGCAGTACTTC. This encodes CASSPPGPYEQYF.

The V call is TRBV28, the J call TRBJ1-1, with D maybe TRBD1 (6 bases). Trimming shortened V by 5 bases and J by 0 bases, and 13 bases separated the two germline ends. The CDR3 spans 15 residues. Germline V gene sequence: CDR1 MDHEN, CDR2 SYDVKM. CDR3: CASSPRGGMNTEAFF. Here the CDR3 DNA reads TGTGCCAGCAGTCCGCGAGGGGGAATGAACACTGAAGCTTTCTTT.

This chain connects TRBV6-5 to TRBJ1-2; weak D call: TRBD1 (5 bases). V lost 5 bases and J lost 2, with 9 bases in between. The germline V gene encodes CDR1 MNHEY and CDR2 SVGAGI. The CDR3 covers 13 residues. The CDR3 region has the DNA TGTGCCAGCAGTCCACAGGACAACTATGGCTACACCTTC. Translation: CASSPQDNYGYTF.

The chain is built from TRBV4-3 and TRBJ1-4; 7 nucleotides match TRBD1. From germline, CDR1 is LGHNA and CDR2 YSLEER. The CDR3 contains 19 residues. The J segment lost 0 bases and the V segment lost 4 bases, leaving 14 bases of the junction unmatched. The CDR3 loop reads CASSRYLDRDLATNEKLFF. CDR3 coding DNA: TGCGCCAGCAGCCGTTACCTTGACAGGGACCTTGCAACTAATGAAAAACTGTTTTTT.

The V call is TRBV5-4, the J call TRBJ1-2; D is ambiguous. Germline V gene data show CDR1 as SGHNT and CDR2 as YYREEE (reference sequence). The V gene lost 0 bases and the J gene lost 8 bases, with 20 bases spanning the gap. The CDR3 has 16 amino acids. This CDR3 is CASSLEIGPGFQGYTF. Written as DNA, the CDR3 is TGTGCCAGCAGCTTGGAGATTGGGCCAGGCTTTCAGGGCTACACCTTC.

The rearrangement uses TRBV18 and TRBJ2-5; 8 bases fit TRBD1. V lost 2 bases to trimming and J lost 5 bases; unmatched junction nucleotides: 4. The length of the CDR3 is 14 residues. The germline CDR1 and CDR2 sequences are KGHSH and LQKENI. The CDR3 spells CASSPGQGGETQYF. The CDR3 DNA is TGTGCCAGCTCACCAGGACAGGGTGGGGAGACCCAGTACTTC.

This clone has a count of ten or more. J is TRBJ2-1 and V is TRBV4-3, with D maybe TRBD2 (6 bases). CDR3 length: 17 residues. V gave up 4 bases and J gave up 0 bases, with 16 bases separating them. Germline lookup yields CDR1 LGHNA and CDR2 YSLEER. The CDR3 region is CASSPSGGRSSYNEQFF. For the CDR3, the DNA is TGCGCCAGCAGCCCCTCTGGGGGGAGAAGCTCCTACAATGAGCAGTTCTTC.

The rearrangement joins TRBV3-1 (or the pseudogene TRBV3-2) to TRBJ1-5; D remains ambiguous. CDR3 size: 16 residues. CDR1 and CDR2 (germline): LGHDT, YNNKEL (reference sequence). V was shortened by 7 bases and J by 1 base, with 17 bases between the two germline ends. The CDR3 region is CASTLGRGFSNQPQHF. In DNA form, the CDR3 reads TGTGCCAGCACCCTTGGCAGAGGGTTCAGCAATCAGCCCCAGCATTTT.

The count of this clone is one. The gene calls are TRBV9 and TRBJ2-2, with 9 bases identical to TRBD2. V lost 2 bases and J lost 7; bases outside the gene matches: 12. The CDR3 runs 17 residues. Germline loops: CDR1 SGDLS, CDR2 YYNGEE. Written as DNA, the CDR3 is TGTGCCAGCAGCGTCCAGGCGGGACTAGCAGAAGGCGGGGAGCTGTTTTTT. Translation gives CASSVQAGLAEGGELFF.

The chain carries TRBV6-5 and TRBJ2-1, with 7 bases matching TRBD2. V shed 6 bases and J 10 bases; nucleotides not matched to a gene: 6. This CDR3 has 12 residues. From germline, CDR1 is MNHEY and CDR2 SVGAGI. The CDR3 coding sequence is TGTGCCAGCAGCGCTTTCGGGGGGGAGCAGTTCTTC. Encoded protein: CASSAFGGEQFF.

This clone has just one count. V gene TRBV5-1 combines with J gene TRBJ1-1, with a possible D match to TRBD1 (5 bases). This CDR3 contains 12 residues. Germline V gene lookup returns CDR1 SGHRS and CDR2 YFSETQ. Trimming removed 0 bases from V and 8 bases from J, with 8 bases in between. The DNA of the CDR3 is TGCGCCAGCAGCTTGGTCGAGGGGGAAGCTTTCTTT. Its translation: CASSLVEGEAFF.

The rearrangement joins TRBV6-5 to TRBJ2-5; D is ambiguous. From germline, CDR1 is MNHEY and CDR2 SVGAGI. V gave up 7 bases and J gave up 5 bases, with 11 bases separating them. The CDR3 totals 12 residues. This chain's CDR3 is CASNGWRETQYF. In nucleotides, the CDR3 is TGTGCCAGCAATGGGTGGCGCGAGACCCAGTACTTC.

The chain employs TRBV4-3 and TRBJ2-1; TRBD2 might be the D (7 bases). The ends were cut back, 0 bases at V and 9 bases at J, with 21 bases in the middle. CDR1 and CDR2 from the germline V gene are LGHNA and YSLEER. This CDR3 spans 17 amino acids. CDR3 residues: CASSQDMGAGAQGEQFF. The CDR3 DNA reads TGCGCCAGCAGCCAAGATATGGGGGCGGGGGCGCAGGGTGAGCAGTTCTTC.

The rearrangement uses TRBV6-5 and TRBJ1-1, with D possibly TRBD1 on 6 matching bases. The germline V gene encodes CDR1 MNHEY and CDR2 SVGAGI. The V and J ends lost 5 bases and 0 bases respectively, with 10 bases between them. CDR3 length equals 14 residues. CDR3 DNA: TGTGCCAGCAGTAAACAGGGCCTGAACACTGAAGCTTTCTTT. It encodes CASSKQGLNTEAFF.

The V gene is TRBV3-1 (or the pseudogene TRBV3-2), the J gene TRBJ2-5; D call uncertain. The length of the CDR3 is 13 residues. V lost 4 bases and J lost 5, with 11 bases in between. Germline V gene data show CDR1 as LGHDT and CDR2 as YNNKEL (reference sequence). This chain's CDR3 is CASSPLLGETQYF. For the CDR3, the DNA is TGTGCCAGCAGCCCCCTGTTAGGGGAGACCCAGTACTTC.

This chain uses TRBV21-1 with TRBJ2-3; the D call in the table, TRBD2, was not verified against the DNA. TRBV21-1 is a pseudogene locus. The CDR3 loop spans 17 amino acids. DNA of the CDR3: TGTGCCAGCCGCCCCGCCCTAGCGGGAGGGCCCACAGATACGCAGTATTTT. Amino acids: CASRPALAGGPTDTQYF.

The chain joins TRBV28 to TRBJ2-3, with D unclear. The CDR3 spans 14 residues. Germline V gives CDR1 MDHEN, CDR2 SYDVKM. Trimming stripped 3 bases from V and 0 bases from J, with 7 bases between. CDR3 DNA sequence: TGTGCCAGCAGTTTCGCACGGAGCACAGATACGCAGTATTTT. It codes for CASSFARSTDTQYF.